A single T cell receptor (beta chain) is shown here with its context. The sample is drawn from a study of T cell changes during pregnancy in multiple sclerosis. Assay used: immunoSEQ multiplex PCR; TCRdb lists only in-frame clones, some missing. This table has approximately 130,000 clones, about 96% appearing once. The input for sequencing was peripheral blood, taken after pregnancy. This clonotype was obtained from a female donor with multiple sclerosis, enrolled in a pregnancy study.

CDR3 loop: CAWSNQGQGEQYF. CDR3 in DNA: TGTGCCTGGAGTAACCAGGGGCAAGGTGAGCAGTACTTC. This chain connects TRBV30 to TRBJ2-7; TRBD1 is a possible D gene (6 bases). CDR3 size: 13 residues. Deletions cut 2 bases from V and 7 bases from J, with 15 bases between. Germline loops: CDR1 GTSNPN, CDR2 SVGIG (reference sequence).